The present TCR beta chain was sequenced within a study of molecular identifiers for immune sequencing clone quantification. Using its own MiXCR run on the PCR reads, TCRdb lists one record per CDR3 protein. In the table there are tens of thousands of distinct CDR3 sequences, about a sixth of which are singletons. This clonotype was counted ten times or more. Looked up from germline, CDR1 is DFQATT and CDR2 is SNEGSKA (reference sequence). The CDR3 has 14 residues. V gave up 3 bases and J gave up 2 bases, with 12 bases separating them. This clonotype originated in a human donor in good health. Some libraries in this study had Jurkat cell RNA spiked in. Material for sequencing was naive CD8+ T cells from blood, with Jurkat cell RNA spiked in. Described subset: FACS-sorted CD8+CD4-CCR7+CD45RA+ naive T cells. The rearrangement uses TRBV20-1 and TRBJ2-3, with D possibly matching TRBD2 (7 bases). CDR3 nucleotide sequence: TGCAGTGCTAGCGGGGGGCGCCCCACAGATACGCAGTATTTT. Its translation: CSASGGRPTDTQYF.